The 6 T cell receptor beta chains below all came from one sample that was sequenced in a study of cytotoxic CD8 clonotypes in ibrutinib-treated CLL. The method was immunoSEQ multiplex PCR; TCRdb's version includes in-frame clones alone and lacks a portion of them. The sample carries roughly 45,000 clones, approximately 70% recorded once. Sequenced material: PBMCs, taken after 24 months of ibrutinib treatment. Receptor source: a human donor with chronic lymphocytic leukemia.

The V call is TRBV18, the J call TRBJ2-2; 10 bases align to TRBD2. The trim removed 4 bases at V and 0 bases at J, leaving 14 bases unmatched. CDR1 KGHSH and CDR2 LQKENI come from the germline V gene. The CDR3 is made up of 20 amino acids. The CDR3 reads CASSLAFSGRPSSNTGELFF. CDR3 sequence (DNA): TGTGCCAGCTCACTGGCTTTTAGCGGGAGGCCATCCTCGAACACCGGGGAGCTGTTTTTT.

This clone showed up just once. The CDR3 DNA is TGCGCCAGCTATCGGGTAGCAGGGGCGAGAGTCTACGAGCAGTACTTC. This translates into CASYRVAGARVYEQYF. This chain joins TRBV5-1 and TRBJ2-7; perhaps TRBD1 as D (6 bases). Between the trimmed V and J ends, which lost 7 bases and 3 bases, there was a span of 23 bases. Germline lookup yields CDR1 SGHRS and CDR2 YFSETQ. This CDR3 has 16 amino acids. The full variable domain, in which reference TRBV5-1 and TRBJ2-7 provide the parts outside the CDR3, is KAGVTQTPRYLIKTRGQQVTLSCSPISGHRSVSWYQQTPGQGLQFLFEYFSETQRNKGNFPGRFSGRQFSNSRSEMNVSTLELGDSALYLCASYRVAGARVYEQYFGPGTRLTVT.

The rearrangement uses TRBV5-6 and TRBJ2-5; D call uncertain. From germline, CDR1 is SGHDT and CDR2 YYEEEE. V lost 7 bases and J 5 bases, leaving 30 bases between the germline ends. This CDR3 contains 18 residues. CDR3: CASSLPGSDSRSEETQYF. CDR3 nucleotides: TGTGCCAGCTCTCTCCCCGGGTCGGATTCACGGTCGGAGGAGACCCAGTACTTC.

This clone appeared once. The gene calls are TRBV30 and TRBJ1-5, with D perhaps matching TRBD1 (6 bases). Trimming removed 1 base from V and 3 bases from J, with 7 bases in between. The CDR3 loop spans 13 amino acids. Germline-derived CDR1 and CDR2 are GTSNPN and SVGIG (reference sequence). This CDR3 is CAWSGQVNQPQHF. In DNA form, the CDR3 reads TGTGCCTGGAGTGGACAGGTCAATCAGCCCCAGCATTTT.

The chain is built from TRBV5-1 and TRBJ2-3, with 12 nucleotides matching TRBD2. Unmatched junction bases numbered 4, after V lost 0 bases and J lost 2 bases. The germline gives CDR1 SGHRS, CDR2 YFSETQ. This CDR3 has 17 residues. The CDR3 DNA reads as TGCGCCAGCAGCTTGGGACTAGCGGGGGCCAACACAGATACGCAGTATTTT. It yields the protein CASSLGLAGANTDTQYF.

The chain employs TRBV7-9 and TRBJ2-3; D ambiguous. Trimming cost V 1 base and J 0 bases, with 5 bases left between them. The CDR3 runs to 14 residues. Germline lookup yields CDR1 SEHNR and CDR2 FQNEAQ (reference sequence). The CDR3 DNA is TGTGCCAGCAGCTTAGGGTCTAGCACAGATACGCAGTATTTT. Encoded protein: CASSLGSSTDTQYF.